The rows below give T cell receptor beta chains drawn from one sample of a study of response to subunit inactivated influenza vaccine. TCRdb passed the RT-PCR reads through MiXCR, listing each CDR3 protein once. The table shows about 780,000 distinct CDR3 sequences, with 15% to 20% occurring only once. Sequenced material: PBMCs from blood, taken 5 days after vaccination. These receptors originate from a man aged 50-60 years who received an inactivated influenza vaccine. Each CDR3 is given with its conserved first and last residue. A D gene is named only where the DNA matches it firmly. Clone sizes are given selectively: once, few, many, or a class where the clone is expanded.

clone_size | d_call | j_call | v_call | cdr3_nt | cdr3_aa
many | - | TRBJ2-5 | TRBV7-9 | TGTGCCAGCAGCTTAATCCATCTAGAGACCCAGTACTTC | CASSLIHLETQYF
- | - | TRBJ1-6 | TRBV19 | TGTGCCACCGGGGTCTCGAATTCACCCCTCCACTTT | CATGVSNSPLHF
- | TRBD1 | TRBJ2-1 | TRBV7-9 | TGTGCCAGCAGCTTAGAGGCCGGACAGGGCGGCAATGAGCAGTTCTTC | CASSLEAGQGGNEQFF
few | - | TRBJ2-2 | TRBV7-2 | TGTGCCAGCAGCTTAGGGCCACAGGGTTTCAAGCGACTCGCGAACACCGGGGAGCTGTTTTTT | CASSLGPQGFKRLANTGELFF
- | - | TRBJ1-5 | TRBV10-3 | TGTGCCATCAGTGAAAACGGTAACTTCAATCAGCCCCAGCATTTT | CAISENGNFNQPQHF
- | - | TRBJ2-2 | TRBV7-3 | TGTGCCAGCAGCTACAGAAACGGGGAGCTGTTTTTT | CASSYRNGELFF
few | - | TRBJ2-3 | TRBV12-3/TRBV12-4 | TGTGCCAGCTGTCTCGGGACAGATACGCAGTATTTT | CASCLGTDTQYF
few | TRBD2 | TRBJ2-1 | TRBV5-1 | TGCGCCAGCAGCTTGAGGTTGACTAGCGCCAACAATGAGCAGTTCTTC | CASSLRLTSANNEQFF
- | TRBD2 | TRBJ2-1 | TRBV11-1 | TGTGCCAGCAGCTTAGGTCCTAGCGGGAGGGTAAGGTACAATGAGCAGTTCTTC | CASSLGPSGRVRYNEQFF
- | - | TRBJ1-4 | TRBV6-1 | TGTGCCAGCGGCCCCATCAATGGAAAACTGTTTTTT | CASGPINGKLFF
few | TRBD1 | TRBJ2-7 | TRBV9 | TGTGCCAGCAGCCAGGGGGTTCCATTGTCCTACGAGCAGTACTTC | CASSQGVPLSYEQYF
- | - | TRBJ2-7 | TRBV28 | TGTGCCAGCCGCCACCCCAGCTCCTACGAGCAGTACTTC | CASRHPSSYEQYF
- | - | TRBJ1-3 | TRBV5-1 | TGCGCCAACAGCTTGGAAGGCGGACTCTCTGGAAACACCATATATTTT | CANSLEGGLSGNTIYF
- | - | TRBJ1-1 | TRBV7-2 | TGTGCCAGCAGCCCGGACTGGGGCACTGAAGCTTTCTTT | CASSPDWGTEAFF
- | TRBD2 | TRBJ2-2 | TRBV7-2 | TGTGCCAGCAGCTCGGGACTAGCGGGTTTCACCGGGGAGCTGTTTTTT | CASSSGLAGFTGELFF